These 6 T cell receptor beta chains originate from one sample sequenced in a study of T-cell reconstitution after alpha-beta-depleted transplantation in children. Unique molecular identifiers were used to barcode this TCRbeta library. MiXCR was run by TCRdb on the PCR reads, yielding one entry per CDR3 protein. Seen here are about 420,000 distinct CDR3 sequences, roughly 16% observed once, and the top ten hold approximately 29%. Sequencing used PBMCs, mostly from graft donor cells, obtained 360 days after TCRalphabeta/CD19-depleted stem cell transplant. Every receptor here comes from a boy younger than two who had a stem cell transplant for Wiskott-Aldrich syndrome, so the T cells may come from the graft donor.

The sample holds a few counts of this clonotype. The chain joins TRBV24-1 to TRBJ2-2; TRBD2 is a possible D gene (5 bases). V was clipped by 9 bases and J by 5 bases, with 12 bases between them. This CDR3 region has 13 residues. The germline CDR1 and CDR2 sequences are KGHDR and SFDVKD. CDR3 DNA: TGTGCCACCGGAGGTCCCCGGACCGGGGAGCTGTTTTTT. Its protein is CATGGPRTGELFF.

This clonotype showed up just a few times. The genes are TRBV5-1 and TRBJ1-1; D not resolved. Trimming cost V 0 bases and J 4 bases, with 13 bases left between them. This CDR3 has 15 amino acids. Germline V lookup: CDR1 SGHRS, CDR2 YFSETQ. The CDR3 sequence is CASSLEVGLSTEAFF. CDR3 coding DNA: TGCGCCAGCAGCTTGGAGGTGGGGTTGAGCACTGAAGCTTTCTTT.

At least ten counts were recorded for this clonotype. J is TRBJ2-7 and V is TRBV12-3 or TRBV12-4, with 7 positions matching TRBD1. The junction had 2 bases not matched to a gene; V was cut back by 3 bases and J by 0 bases. The CDR3 consists of 14 residues. The CDR3 spells CASSFRGSSYEQYF. The CDR3 DNA reads TGTGCCAGCAGTTTCAGGGGGTCCTCCTACGAGCAGTACTTC.

The rearrangement links TRBV12-3 or TRBV12-4 to TRBJ2-2; 7 nucleotides align to TRBD2. Trimming removed 2 bases from V and 3 bases from J; junction bases left unmatched: 9. This CDR3 has 17 amino acids. CDR3 in amino acids: CASSLRAGVRYTGELFF. In DNA, the CDR3 is TGTGCCAGCAGTTTACGTGCGGGAGTTCGTTACACCGGGGAGCTGTTTTTT.

The chain has TRBV4-1 and TRBJ1-1, with TRBD1 identical over 8 bases. The CDR3 runs 14 residues. The V and J ends lost 8 bases and 2 bases, in that order; junction bases with no gene match: 7. Per germline, CDR1 MGHRA and CDR2 YSYEKL. This CDR3 is CASGGTGRNTEAFF. CDR3 in DNA: TGCGCCAGCGGGGGGACAGGCCGTAACACTGAAGCTTTCTTT.

This clonotype has just a few counts. The chain combines TRBV24-1 with TRBJ2-1, with TRBD2 identical over 8 bases. Trimming took 4 bases from V and 11 from J; bases not matched to a gene: 6. Germline V gives CDR1 KGHDR, CDR2 SFDVKD. The CDR3 is made up of 13 amino acids. The CDR3 sequence: CATSDSQREKQFF. The CDR3 DNA is TGTGCCACCAGTGACTCCCAGCGGGAGAAGCAGTTCTTC.